This T cell receptor beta chain was profiled in a study of siplizumab effects on memory and regulatory T cells. As concerns this clone: Its antigen is as yet unknown.

The CDR3 runs to 14 residues. With 4 bases clipped from V and 8 bases from J, the junction kept 8 bases outside the gene matches. Germline-derived CDR1 and CDR2 are GTSNPN and SVGIG (reference sequence). TCRdb's copy holds only in-frame clones and misses some; the assay was immunoSEQ multiplex PCR. This sample has 9,900 or so clones, with more than 35% found just once. The authors cocultured the mixed lymphocyte reaction cells at 37 degrees C for less than seven days. The sample comprised CFSE-low (dividing) CD8+ T cells sorted from an allogeneic mixed lymphocyte reaction. The chain combines TRBV30 with TRBJ1-2; 12 bases align to TRBD1. This TCR was sampled from a human donor in good health; the cells came from an allogeneic mixed lymphocyte reaction. CDR3 bases: TGTGCCTGGAATCGGGACAGGGGGCACCGCGGCTACACCTTC. Protein sequence: CAWNRDRGHRGYTF.